This T cell receptor (beta chain) was found in a study of CD8+ T cells in alopecia areata. The CDR3 length is 14 residues. V lost 0 bases to trimming and J lost 4 bases, with 9 bases between them. In germline, CDR1 is MGHRA, CDR2 YSYEKL. RNA extraction was followed by reverse transcription into cDNA, which acted as the sequencing template. Clones were read by immunoSEQ multiplex PCR, and TCRdb kept only the in-frame ones, dropping some. Of 200,000 or so clones in the sample, 43% were seen once. Regarding treatment: oral pan-JAK inhibitor, 5-10 mg twice daily. This specimen consisted of CD4+ T cells sorted from blood, obtained at roughly week 38, from a patient treated with tofacitinib. V usage is TRBV4-1 and J usage is TRBJ1-2; D uncertain. The origin of this receptor is a human donor with alopecia areata. The DNA of the CDR3 is TGCGCCAGCAGCCAAGATCTGACTTTCTATGGCTACACCTTC. Translating it yields CASSQDLTFYGYTF.